Reported below is one TCR beta chain. Its matching antigen is unknown. TCRdb re-called the 5' RACE reads with MiXCR, one entry per CDR3 protein. This table has about 350,000 distinct CDR3 sequences, approximately 4% appearing once. The sample comes from a study of T cells after yellow fever vaccination. For the study at large: SMART-Seq v4 Ultra Low Input handled preparation of low-cell-number fractions. General study points: After the booster, over 95% of CD4 and 88% of CD8 primary-response clones were re-detected. The CD4 and CD8 compartments had a small share of their clonotypes in common.

The J segment lost 6 bases and the V segment lost 0 bases, leaving 13 bases of the junction unmatched. CDR1 is MNHEY and CDR2 is SVGEGT in the germline V gene. The CDR3 totals 18 residues. The specimen was PBMCs, collected 5 days after the yellow fever booster vaccination. The clonotype originates from a man aged 18 to 30 who received the YFV17D yellow fever vaccine. This chain joins TRBV6-2 or TRBV6-3 and TRBJ1-2; 10 bases map to TRBD1. The CDR3: CASSYSPLRDRGLDGYTF. The CDR3 region has the DNA TGTGCCAGCAGTTACTCTCCCCTTCGGGACAGGGGTTTGGATGGCTACACCTTC.